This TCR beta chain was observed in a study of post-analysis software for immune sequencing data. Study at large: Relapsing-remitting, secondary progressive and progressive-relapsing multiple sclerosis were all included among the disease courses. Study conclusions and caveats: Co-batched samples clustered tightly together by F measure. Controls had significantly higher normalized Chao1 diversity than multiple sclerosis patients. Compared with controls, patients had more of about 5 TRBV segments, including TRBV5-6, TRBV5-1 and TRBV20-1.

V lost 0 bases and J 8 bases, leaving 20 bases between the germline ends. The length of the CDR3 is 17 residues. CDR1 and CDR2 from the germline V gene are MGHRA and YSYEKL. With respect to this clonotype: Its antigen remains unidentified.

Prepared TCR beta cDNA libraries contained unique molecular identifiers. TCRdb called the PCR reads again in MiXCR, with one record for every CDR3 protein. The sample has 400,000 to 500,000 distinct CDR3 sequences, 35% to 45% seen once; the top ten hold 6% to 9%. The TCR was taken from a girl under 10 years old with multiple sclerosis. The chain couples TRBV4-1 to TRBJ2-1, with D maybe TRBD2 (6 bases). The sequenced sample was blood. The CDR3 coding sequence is TGCGCCAGCAGCCAAGATCCACCGGGACTGGCCTTATATGAGCAGTTCTTC. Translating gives CASSQDPPGLALYEQFF.